The rows below give T cell receptor beta chains drawn from one sample of a study of blood T cell repertoires in COVID-19. The method was immunoSEQ multiplex PCR; TCRdb's version includes in-frame clones alone and lacks a portion of them. The profile covers approximately 210,000 clones, with approximately 90% appearing a single time and around 10% taken by the ten largest. Material for sequencing was peripheral blood. Every receptor here comes from a man between 45 and 60 years old with COVID-19, enrolled during active disease. Both conserved end residues are part of each CDR3. The order of the fields is clone size, V gene, D gene, J gene, CDR3 protein, CDR3 DNA. A D gene is named only where the DNA matches it firmly. Not every row has a clone size; where given, it reads once, few, many or a size class.

few	TRBV7-8	.	TRBJ1-1	CASSLAGQNTEAFF	TGTGCCAGCAGCTTAGCGGGACAGAACACTGAAGCTTTCTTT
.	TRBV7-2	TRBD2	TRBJ2-7	CASSFGLAGNEQYF	TGTGCCAGCAGCTTCGGACTAGCGGGGAACGAGCAGTACTTC
.	TRBV5-1	TRBD1	TRBJ1-1	CASSPGTENTEAFF	TGCGCCAGCAGTCCTGGGACAGAGAACACTGAAGCTTTCTTT
.	TRBV7-9	TRBD2	TRBJ2-7	CASSSASSGRIGQYF	TGTGCCAGCAGCTCGGCCTCGAGCGGGAGGATCGGGCAGTACTTC
.	TRBV10-3	.	TRBJ2-5	CAISEFRDEETQYF	TGTGCCATCAGTGAGTTCAGGGATGAGGAGACCCAGTACTTC
few	TRBV7-6	TRBD1	TRBJ1-2	CASSRDRGDGYTF	TGTGCCAGCAGCCGGGACAGGGGGGATGGCTACACCTTC
.	TRBV6-6	.	TRBJ1-1	CASTNQGFDTEAFF	TGTGCCAGCACAAATCAGGGATTTGACACTGAAGCTTTCTTT
few	TRBV19	TRBD2	TRBJ2-1	CASSMGLAGDAHEQFF	TGTGCCAGTAGTATGGGACTAGCGGGAGATGCCCATGAGCAGTTCTTC
.	TRBV15	.	TRBJ1-5	CATSRDLGGSNQPQHF	TGTGCCACCAGCAGAGATCTGGGGGGAAGCAATCAGCCCCAGCATTTT
.	TRBV30	TRBD1	TRBJ2-5	CAWVSGTGDETQYF	TGTGCCTGGGTATCCGGGACAGGGGACGAGACCCAGTACTTC
.	TRBV19	.	TRBJ1-2	CASSISGVGYTF	TGTGCCAGTAGTATTTCGGGGGTTGGCTACACCTTC
.	TRBV7-2	.	TRBJ2-1	CASSLSWRGGRSYNEQFF	TGTGCCAGCAGCTTAAGTTGGAGAGGAGGACGCTCCTACAATGAGCAGTTCTTC
.	TRBV2	TRBD1	TRBJ2-1	CATQQGAANEQFF	TGTGCCACCCAACAGGGGGCCGCCAATGAGCAGTTCTTC
.	TRBV29-1	TRBD1	TRBJ2-3	CSVVQTGGSTDTQYF	TGCAGCGTTGTTCAGACAGGGGGGAGCACAGATACGCAGTATTTT
.	TRBV7-2	.	TRBJ1-1	CASSLEGNTEAFF	TGTGCCAGCAGCTTGGAGGGGAACACTGAAGCTTTCTTT
.	TRBV5-4	.	TRBJ2-1	CASSQDRISYNEQFF	TGTGCCAGCAGCCAGGACAGAATCTCCTACAATGAGCAGTTCTTC
once	TRBV9	TRBD2	TRBJ2-1	CASSVRQLAGGGEQFF	TGTGCCAGCAGCGTACGACAACTAGCGGGAGGGGGTGAGCAGTTCTTC
.	TRBV7-9	TRBD1	TRBJ2-7	CASSFGQGPYEQYF	TGTGCCAGCAGCTTCGGACAGGGACCGTACGAGCAGTACTTC
.	TRBV5-1	.	TRBJ1-1	CASSVIVNTEAFF	TGCGCCAGCAGCGTCATAGTGAACACTGAAGCTTTCTTT
.	TRBV25-1	TRBD1	TRBJ1-1	CASRETGDTEAFF	TGTGCCAGCAGGGAGACAGGGGACACTGAAGCTTTCTTT
.	TRBV10-3	TRBD1	TRBJ1-1	CAISVQGAKAFF	TGTGCCATCAGTGTACAGGGGGCGAAAGCTTTCTTT
.	TRBV29-1	TRBD1	TRBJ1-2	CSVEETGGAGGYTF	TGCAGCGTTGAAGAAACAGGGGGCGCGGGTGGCTACACCTTC
.	TRBV28	TRBD1	TRBJ2-7	CASINRGDEQYF	TGTGCCAGCATTAACAGGGGGGACGAGCAGTACTTC
.	TRBV9	.	TRBJ1-1	CASSRGGNTEAFF	TGTGCCAGCAGCAGAGGTGGGAACACTGAAGCTTTCTTT
once	TRBV3-1/TRBV3-2	TRBD1	TRBJ1-2	CASSQIRDRANYGYTF	TGTGCCAGCAGCCAAATTAGGGACAGAGCTAACTATGGCTACACCTTC
few	TRBV20-1	TRBD1	TRBJ2-1	CSASGTGTGRSYNEQFF	TGCAGTGCTAGTGGTACCGGGACAGGAAGGTCCTACAATGAGCAGTTCTTC
.	TRBV29-1	TRBD2	TRBJ2-3	CSVLEPGLAGGYDTQYF	TGCAGCGTACTTGAACCGGGACTAGCGGGGGGGTATGATACGCAGTATTTT
.	TRBV10-3	TRBD1	TRBJ2-5	CAISGGTGGQETQYF	TGTGCCATCAGTGGTGGGACAGGGGGCCAGGAGACCCAGTACTTC
.	TRBV18	.	TRBJ1-5	CASSPANSNQPQHF	TGTGCCAGCTCACCGGCAAATAGCAATCAGCCCCAGCATTTT
.	TRBV7-6	.	TRBJ2-2	CASSPPGSGELFF	TGTGCCAGCAGCCCGCCTGGCAGCGGGGAGCTGTTTTTT
.	TRBV5-1	TRBD1	TRBJ2-5	CASSWTGGGETQYF	TGCGCCAGCAGCTGGACAGGGGGCGGGGAGACCCAGTACTTC
few	TRBV5-1	TRBD1	TRBJ1-4	CASRQGTGLGVNEKLFF	TGCGCCAGCAGGCAAGGGACAGGGCTCGGGGTTAATGAAAAACTGTTTTTT
.	TRBV5-6	TRBD2	TRBJ2-1	CASSFFSGREYNEQFF	TGTGCCAGCAGCTTTTTTAGCGGGAGGGAATACAATGAGCAGTTCTTC
.	TRBV5-1	TRBD2	TRBJ2-2	CASSSLAGDTGELFF	TGCGCCAGCAGCTCCTTGGCGGGGGACACCGGGGAGCTGTTTTTT
.	TRBV28	.	TRBJ1-6	CASSPITNYSPLHF	TGTGCCAGCAGCCCGATTACGAACTATTCACCCCTCCACTTT
.	TRBV5-1	.	TRBJ2-2	CASSTGSTGELFF	TGCGCCAGCAGCACAGGAAGTACCGGGGAGCTGTTTTTT
.	TRBV27	TRBD1	TRBJ2-2	CASSITGTEMGELFF	TGTGCCAGCAGTATCACCGGGACAGAGATGGGGGAGCTGTTTTTT